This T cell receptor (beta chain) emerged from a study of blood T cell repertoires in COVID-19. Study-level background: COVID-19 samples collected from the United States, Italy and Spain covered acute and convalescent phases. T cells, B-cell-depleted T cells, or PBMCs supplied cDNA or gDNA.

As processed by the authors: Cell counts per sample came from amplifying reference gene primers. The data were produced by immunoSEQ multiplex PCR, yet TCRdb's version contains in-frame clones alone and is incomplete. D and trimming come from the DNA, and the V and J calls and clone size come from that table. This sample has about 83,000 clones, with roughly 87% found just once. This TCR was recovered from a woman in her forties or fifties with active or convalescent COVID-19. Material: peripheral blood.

CDR3 region: CASAPSGANVLTF. The CDR3 region has the DNA TGTGCTAGTGCCCCGTCTGGGGCCAACGTCCTGACTTTC. The rearrangement joins TRBV12-5 to TRBJ2-6; no firm D call. The CDR3 has 13 amino acids. In germline, CDR1 is LGHNT, CDR2 FRNRAP. V shed 7 bases and J shed 1 base, with 5 bases lying between them.